The 21 T cell receptor beta chains reported below all come from one sample, sequenced in a study of Graves' ophthalmopathy and Graves' hyperthyroidism. Amplification from RNA transcripts yielded the TCR beta CDR3 regions. Amplification began with first-round RT-PCR using HTBI primers, then second-round multiplex PCR was performed. TCRdb re-called the multiplex PCR reads with MiXCR, one entry per CDR3 protein. The sample shows some 520,000 distinct CDR3 sequences, 13% to 15% of them seen only once. Sequencing was done on a sample of blood. These receptor sequences come from a woman aged 25 to 39 with Graves' ophthalmopathy.

This clonotype was observed at least ten times. V gene TRBV20-1 combines with J gene TRBJ1-1; D gene uncertain. Per germline, CDR1 DFQATT and CDR2 SNEGSKA (reference sequence). V was cut by 4 bases and J by 1 base, with 7 bases left in between. The CDR3 runs 12 residues. The CDR3 region has the DNA TGCAGTGCTACCCGACAGAACACTGAAGCTTTCTTT. Protein product: CSATRQNTEAFF.

This clonotype was detected only a few times. A much larger clone lies a single base off, so this may be a read error. For the CDR3, the DNA is TGCAGTGCTAGTATAGGGGACTATGGCTACACCTTC. Protein sequence: CSASIGDYGYTF. The V gene is TRBV20-1, the J gene TRBJ1-2, with a possible D match to TRBD1 (5 bases). V was trimmed by 3 bases and J by 3 bases, leaving 8 bases between them. The CDR3 spans 12 residues. Germline loops: CDR1 DFQATT, CDR2 SNEGSKA (reference sequence).

This clonotype occurred many times. The chain employs TRBV20-1 and TRBJ1-1, with TRBD1 as a possible D gene (6 bases). The germline V gene encodes CDR1 DFQATT and CDR2 SNEGSKA (reference sequence). Trimming took off 0 bases at V and 4 bases at J, with 15 bases between the two ends. This CDR3 spans 15 amino acids. The CDR3 loop reads CSARDGGGWGTEAFF. The CDR3 nucleotides read TGCAGTGCTAGAGATGGGGGGGGCTGGGGCACTGAAGCTTTCTTT.

The gene calls are TRBV5-1 and TRBJ1-2; 8 bases are a match to TRBD1. The CDR3 totals 14 residues. CDR1 is SGHRS and CDR2 is YFSETQ in the germline V gene. V trimming: 4 bases; J trimming: 7 bases; junction bases outside the gene matches: 9. CDR3 DNA sequence: TGCGCCAGCAGCAAAATGACAGGGGTCGTTGGCTACACCTTC. Translated: CASSKMTGVVGYTF.

At least ten counts were recorded for this clonotype. The chain employs TRBV15 and TRBJ1-2; 7 bases line up with TRBD1. V shed 3 bases and J 2 bases; nucleotides not matched to a gene: 15. The CDR3 length is 18 residues. Germline values: CDR1 LNHNV, CDR2 YYDKDF (reference sequence). CDR3 DNA: TGTGCCACCAGCAGTGGACAATGGATGGGACAGCTCAACTATGGCTACACCTTC. It yields the protein CATSSGQWMGQLNYGYTF.

Note on this clonotype: A much more abundant neighbour one base away suggests this may be a read error. CDR3 residues: CSSSPGQGFYEQYF. DNA of the CDR3: TGTTCCAGCAGCCCCGGACAGGGGTTCTACGAGCAGTACTTC. The chain employs TRBV9 and TRBJ2-7, with 9 bases identical to TRBD1. Germline-derived CDR1 and CDR2 are SGDLS and YYNGEE. This CDR3 comprises 14 residues.

This clonotype has a count of ten or more. V is TRBV6-5 and J is TRBJ2-7; 8 bases map to TRBD1. The CDR3 runs 14 residues. CDR1 is MNHEY and CDR2 is SVGAGI in the germline V gene. V lost 2 bases and J lost 7; bases outside the gene matches: 7. CDR3 region: CASSYGQGAREQYF. The CDR3 coding sequence is TGTGCCAGCAGTTACGGCCAGGGGGCGCGTGAGCAGTACTTC.

This clonotype was detected many times. The gene calls are TRBV6-1 and TRBJ1-2, with 7 bases lining up with TRBD1. In germline, CDR1 is MNHNS, CDR2 SASEGT. This CDR3 contains 15 residues. The trim removed 3 bases at V and 4 bases at J, leaving 8 bases unmatched. DNA for the CDR3: TGTGCCAGCAGTGAGGCCGGACAGGAATCCTATGGCTACACCTTC. Translated, it gives CASSEAGQESYGYTF.

Many counts were recorded for this clonotype. The rearrangement links TRBV6-5 to TRBJ2-7, with 7 bases aligning to TRBD2. The CDR3 has 14 residues. V dropped 7 bases and J dropped 4; count of bases not matched to a gene: 10. Germline CDR1 MNHEY, CDR2 SVGAGI. DNA for the CDR3: TGTGCCAGCACCTTCTCGATTAGCGGGTACGAGCAGTACTTC. Residues: CASTFSISGYEQYF.

The sample holds many counts of this clonotype. The gene calls are TRBV6-8 and TRBJ1-5; D call uncertain. Trimming removed 1 base from V and 3 bases from J, with 13 bases in between. Germline V gives CDR1 MNHGY, CDR2 SAAAGT. This CDR3 comprises 16 residues. The CDR3 spells CASSYYACQPNQPQHF. In DNA form, the CDR3 reads TGTGCCAGCAGTTACTACGCTTGTCAGCCCAATCAGCCCCAGCATTTT.

This clonotype was detected ten times or more. The gene calls are TRBV28 and TRBJ2-5; no reliable D call. CDR3 length equals 12 residues. In germline, CDR1 is MDHEN, CDR2 SYDVKM. Deletions cut 7 bases from V and 5 bases from J, with 11 bases between. CDR3 sequence (DNA): TGTGCCAGCAAGTCCGTCCGGGAGACCCAGTACTTC. The encoded protein is CASKSVRETQYF. The full variable domain, in which reference TRBV28 and TRBJ2-5 provide the parts outside the CDR3, is DVKVTQSSRYLVKRTGEKVFLECVQDMDHENMFWYRQDPGLGLRLIYFSYDVKMKEKGDIPEGYSVSREKKERFSLILESASTNQTSMYLCASKSVRETQYFGPGTRLLVL.

This clonotype came up many times. DNA of the CDR3: TGCGCCAGCAGTGAGTCGAGGGAAGAGACCCAGTACTTC. It codes for CASSESREETQYF. This chain connects TRBV10-1 to TRBJ2-5; maybe TRBD2 (5 bases). Germline assignment: CDR1 WNHNN and CDR2 SYGVQD (reference sequence). This CDR3 has 13 amino acids. V was pared by 0 bases and J by 3 bases, with 5 bases between.

This clonotype was observed at least ten times. The chain couples TRBV12-3 or TRBV12-4 to TRBJ2-2, with 7 bases fitting TRBD1. Trimming removed 6 bases from V and 1 base from J; junction bases left unmatched: 14. The CDR3 length is 18 residues. CDR3 nucleotide sequence: TGTGCCAGCAGACCTTCATCGTCCGGGACAGTGAACACCGGGGAGCTGTTTTTT. This sequence encodes CASRPSSSGTVNTGELFF.

This clonotype was observed at least ten times. J is TRBJ1-6 and V is TRBV27, with D tentatively TRBD1 (5 bases). V was trimmed by 6 bases and J by 7 bases, leaving 7 bases between them. The CDR3 is 12 residues long. Germline CDR1 is MNHEY and CDR2 is SMNVEV (reference sequence). The CDR3 loop reads CASRQENSPLHF. The CDR3 DNA reads as TGTGCCAGCAGACAGGAAAATTCACCCCTCCACTTT.

The chain recombines TRBV6-5 with TRBJ1-1, with D uncertain. The CDR3 has 15 amino acids. In germline, CDR1 is MNHEY, CDR2 SVGAGI. V was trimmed by 2 bases and J by 4 bases, leaving 14 bases between them. The CDR3 region has the DNA TGTGCCAGCAGTTACAGTATAGGGAGTACCACTGAAGCTTTCTTT. This codes for CASSYSIGSTTEAFF.

This clonotype was seen at least ten times. This chain connects TRBV7-2 to TRBJ2-4, with 7 bases fitting TRBD1. CDR1 and CDR2 (germline): SGHTA, FQGNSA. The CDR3 consists of 15 residues. Trimming took 5 bases from V and 0 from J; bases not matched to a gene: 4. CDR3 nucleotide sequence: TGTGCCAGCAGCAAGGGACAGTCAGCCAAAAACATTCAGTACTTC. Translated: CASSKGQSAKNIQYF.

The sample holds many counts of this clonotype. Germline is not matched at one junction end, which may reflect a read error. The genes are TRBV5-1 and TRBJ1-2; D is uncertain. Per the germline V gene, CDR1 is SGHRS and CDR2 is YFSETQ. This CDR3 has 13 amino acids. CDR3 sequence reads: CASSLGRTYGYTF. The CDR3, as DNA: TGTGCCAGCAGTTTGGGCAGAACGTATGGCTACACCTTC.

This clonotype was detected many times. The chain recombines TRBV28 with TRBJ1-5; no clear D. CDR1 MDHEN and CDR2 SYDVKM come from the germline V gene. The CDR3 length is 13 residues. V shed 6 bases and J shed 7 bases, with 13 bases lying between them. The CDR3, as DNA: TGTGCCAGCAGACAGCTTACTCGGCAGCCCCAGCATTTT. It specifies CASRQLTRQPQHF.

This clonotype showed up many times. The chain uses TRBV12-3 or TRBV12-4 and TRBJ1-2; unclear D gene. Trimming left V 4 bases short and J 7 bases short, with 10 bases between. The CDR3 covers 12 residues. The CDR3 sequence: CASSYGRRGYTF. The CDR3 region has the DNA TGTGCCAGCAGTTACGGGCGTCGTGGCTACACCTTC.

This clonotype has at least ten counts. The chain couples TRBV6-1 to TRBJ2-5; no definite D call. The CDR3 is 15 residues long. Trimming removed 3 bases at V and 5 bases at J, with 16 bases between. The germline gives CDR1 MNHNS, CDR2 SASEGT. Written as DNA, the CDR3 is TGTGCCAGCAGTGACGACTCTTTTGTTAGGGAGACCCAGTACTTC. As protein: CASSDDSFVRETQYF.

This clonotype was seen a few times. CDR3 in DNA: TGTGCCAGCAGTTTTGGGAGGAGAGAGACCCAGTACTTC. It translates to CASSFGRRETQYF. The chain couples TRBV12-3 or TRBV12-4 to TRBJ2-5, with TRBD2 as a possible D gene (6 bases). CDR3 length: 13 residues. Trimming took off 3 bases at V and 4 bases at J, with 9 bases between the two ends.